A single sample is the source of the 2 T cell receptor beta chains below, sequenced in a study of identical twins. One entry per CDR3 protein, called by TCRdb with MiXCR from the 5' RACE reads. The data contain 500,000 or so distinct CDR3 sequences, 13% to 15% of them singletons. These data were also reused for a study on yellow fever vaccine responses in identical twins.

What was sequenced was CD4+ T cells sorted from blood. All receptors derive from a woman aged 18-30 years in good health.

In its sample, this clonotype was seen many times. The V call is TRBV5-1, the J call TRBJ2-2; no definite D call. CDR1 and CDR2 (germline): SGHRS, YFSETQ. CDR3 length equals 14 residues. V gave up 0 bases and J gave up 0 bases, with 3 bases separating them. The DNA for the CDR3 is TGCGCCAGCAGCTTGGTCCCGAACACCGGGGAGCTGTTTTTT. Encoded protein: CASSLVPNTGELFF. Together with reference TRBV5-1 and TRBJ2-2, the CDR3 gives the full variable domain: KAGVTQTPRYLIKTRGQQVTLSCSPISGHRSVSWYQQTPGQGLQFLFEYFSETQRNKGNFPGRFSGRQFSNSRSEMNVSTLELGDSALYLCASSLVPNTGELFFGEGSRLTVL.

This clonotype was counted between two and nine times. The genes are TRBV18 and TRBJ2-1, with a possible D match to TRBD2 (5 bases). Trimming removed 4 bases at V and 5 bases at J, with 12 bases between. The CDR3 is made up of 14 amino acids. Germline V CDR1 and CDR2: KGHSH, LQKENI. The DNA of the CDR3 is TGTGCCAGCTCACAAGGACTTGATCACAATGAGCAGTTCTTC. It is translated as CASSQGLDHNEQFF.